The 26 T cell receptor beta chains below all came from one sample that was sequenced in a study of blood T cell repertoires in COVID-19 (dated by TCRdb to the early 2020s). The library was made by the immunoSEQ multiplex PCR assay. TCRdb carries this immuneACCESS record with in-frame sequences only. Its versions omit some clonotypes, under half of them owing to an unresolved V gene in the studies checked, with the rest unexplained. Within this sample are 50,000 to 75,000 clones, with approximately 80% of them counted one time only. The ten largest clones capture over 12% of the sample. The specimen sequenced was peripheral blood. The receptors were sampled from a man in his fifties or sixties with COVID-19, enrolled during active disease.

V is TRBV7-9 and J is TRBJ1-6; 7 bases fit TRBD1. With 10 bases clipped from V and 7 bases from J, the junction kept 7 bases outside the gene matches. Germline values: CDR1 SEHNR, CDR2 FQNEAQ (reference sequence). The CDR3 has 13 amino acids. CDR3 in amino acids: CATDGQANSPLHF. For the CDR3, the DNA is TGTGCCACCGACGGACAGGCAAATTCACCCCTCCACTTT.

V is TRBV30 and J is TRBJ1-1; no firm D call. Germline CDR1 GTSNPN, CDR2 SVGIG (reference sequence). The CDR3 is 12 residues long. V was cut by 3 bases and J by 5 bases, with 10 bases left in between. In DNA, the CDR3 is TGTGCCTGGAGCGCAAGGAGGACTGAAGCTTTCTTT. It is translated as CAWSARRTEAFF.

The chain employs TRBV6-6 and TRBJ1-6; 9 positions agree with TRBD1. Germline V gene sequence: CDR1 MNHNY, CDR2 SVGAGI (reference sequence). V lost 7 bases, J lost 9 bases, and 10 bases stayed unmatched. This CDR3 is built from 15 residues. CDR3 region: CASTLDGTGTSPLHF. CDR3 in DNA: TGTGCCAGCACATTGGACGGGACAGGGACTTCACCCCTCCACTTT.

This chain links TRBV6-6 with TRBJ2-7; tentative D call: TRBD2 (5 bases). The length of the CDR3 is 15 residues. The V gene lost 7 bases and the J gene lost 0 bases, with 16 bases spanning the gap. The germline V gene encodes CDR1 MNHNY and CDR2 SVGAGI (reference sequence). In DNA, the CDR3 is TGTGCCAGCACCCCGGGGTTGGTTTTCTCCTACGAGCAGTACTTC. Amino acids: CASTPGLVFSYEQYF.

The V call is TRBV6-1, the J call TRBJ1-5; D may be TRBD1 (6 bases). The CDR3 sequence is 13 residues long. CDR1 and CDR2 from the germline V gene are MNHNS and SASEGT. V was cut by 2 bases and J by 7 bases, with 9 bases left in between. CDR3 coding DNA: TGTGCCAGCAGTGAAACAGGGCGCCAGCCCCAGCATTTT. This encodes CASSETGRQPQHF.

The rearrangement links TRBV19 to TRBJ2-7, with 13 bases fitting TRBD2. V lost 4 bases and J lost 3; bases outside the gene matches: 9. CDR1 is LNHDA and CDR2 is SQIVND in the germline V gene (reference sequence). This CDR3 spans 17 amino acids. CDR3 residues: CASSTARLAGGIYEQYF. The CDR3 DNA sequence: TGTGCCAGTAGTACCGCAAGACTAGCGGGAGGCATCTACGAGCAGTACTTC.

Regarding this clone: At one end, the junction sequence differs from germline, possibly due to a read error. The chain employs TRBV9 and TRBJ2-4; TRBD1 matches 7 bases. This CDR3 comprises 14 residues. Germline V gene data show CDR1 as SGDLS and CDR2 as YYNGEE. This CDR3 reads CASSAGTAENIQYF. CDR3 coding DNA: TGTGCCAGCAGCGCCGGGACAGCCGAAAACATTCAGTACTTC.

The chain links TRBV3-1 (or the pseudogene TRBV3-2) to TRBJ2-1; possibly TRBD2 for D (5 bases). Trimming shortened V by 3 bases and J by 0 bases, and 24 bases separated the two germline ends. The CDR3 length is 20 residues. Germline CDR1 and CDR2: LGHDT and YNNKEL (reference sequence). The CDR3 region has the DNA TGTGCCAGCAGCCAGGCTCACCCCCTCTCGGCGGACTTCTCCTACAATGAGCAGTTCTTC. Translating it yields CASSQAHPLSADFSYNEQFF.

The gene calls are TRBV27 and TRBJ2-7; the D gene is possibly TRBD1 (5 bases). This CDR3 contains 11 residues. Germline CDR1 MNHEY, CDR2 SMNVEV (reference sequence). The V end lost 2 bases, the J end lost 9 bases, and 8 bases lay between the germline ends. CDR3 coding DNA: TGTGCCAGCAGTTTAAGGGGCCTGCAGTACTTC. Protein sequence: CASSLRGLQYF.

The gene calls are TRBV6-6 and TRBJ2-2, with 8 bases aligning to TRBD1. The CDR3 contains 14 residues. Germline V gene data show CDR1 as MNHNY and CDR2 as SVGAGI (reference sequence). The V segment lost 6 bases and the J segment 1 base; nucleotides outside the gene matches: 1. CDR3 nucleotide sequence: TGTGCCAGCAGCAGGGGGCAGAACACCGGGGAGCTGTTTTTT. Encoded protein: CASSRGQNTGELFF.

This chain connects TRBV7-9 to TRBJ2-5, with TRBD1 matching over 8 bases. Trimming cost V 5 bases and J 5 bases; bases outside gene matches: 7. The germline V gene has CDR1 SEHNR and CDR2 FQNEAQ (reference sequence). The CDR3 is 14 residues long. The CDR3 DNA reads as TGTGCCAGCAGCCGGTACAGGGGGGAGGAGACCCAGTACTTC. It yields the protein CASSRYRGEETQYF.

The chain combines TRBV10-2 with TRBJ2-7; 10 bases are a match to TRBD1. This CDR3 is 15 amino acids long. Germline V lookup: CDR1 WSHSY, CDR2 SAAADI. V shed 6 bases, J shed 3 bases, and the junction held 8 bases outside the gene matches. The CDR3 reads CASRGRQGANYEQYF. CDR3 DNA: TGCGCCAGCAGGGGGAGACAGGGGGCGAACTACGAGCAGTACTTC.

This clone has just a few counts. The chain carries TRBV2 and TRBJ2-2, with a tentative D call TRBD2 (5 bases). The CDR3 has 16 amino acids. The V end was cut by 6 bases, the J end by 4 bases, with 18 bases between. Germline V gives CDR1 SNHLY, CDR2 FYNNEI. In nucleotides, the CDR3 is TGTGCCAGCAGGAATGACATCACTCGGGGCACCGGGGAGCTGTTTTTT. Its protein product is CASRNDITRGTGELFF.

The genes are TRBV6-6 and TRBJ2-3; D remains unclear. V shed 6 bases and J shed 9 bases, with 10 bases lying between them. Germline CDR1 and CDR2: MNHNY and SVGAGI (reference sequence). CDR3 length: 11 residues. The CDR3 sequence is CASSPSRTQYF. CDR3 DNA: TGTGCCAGCAGCCCCTCGCGGACGCAGTATTTT.

The rearrangement uses TRBV5-6 and TRBJ2-7; no firm D call. V dropped 0 bases and J dropped 3 bases, with 7 bases sitting between them. Germline V gene data show CDR1 as SGHDT and CDR2 as YYEEEE. The CDR3 spans 13 residues. The CDR3 loop is CASSLASLYEQYF. DNA for the CDR3: TGTGCCAGCAGCTTGGCCTCTCTCTACGAGCAGTACTTC.

This chain joins TRBV10-3 and TRBJ2-5; tentative D call: TRBD2 (5 bases). The germline V and J ends were trimmed by 2 bases and 4 bases, with 8 bases remaining between them. Germline V lookup: CDR1 ENHRY, CDR2 SYGVKD. The CDR3 is made up of 13 amino acids. CDR3 in DNA: TGTGCCATCAGTGAGAACGCGGGAGAGACCCAGTACTTC. This gives the protein CAISENAGETQYF.

V gene TRBV29-1 combines with J gene TRBJ1-2; a possible D gene is TRBD1 (6 bases). CDR1 and CDR2 from the germline V gene are SQVTM and ANQGSEA. CDR3 length: 12 residues. V was trimmed by 7 bases and J by 5 bases, leaving 14 bases between them. CDR3 bases: TGCAGCGCAGAGCGTCAGGGGTATGGCTACACCTTC. Its protein is CSAERQGYGYTF.

Note on this clone: The junction does not match germline at one end; this may be a read error. The chain couples TRBV11-2 to TRBJ2-3; perhaps TRBD2 as D (5 bases). Per germline, CDR1 SGHAT and CDR2 FQNNGV. The CDR3 runs 13 residues. CDR3 protein: CASSLRLADTQYF. CDR3 bases: TGTGCCAGCAGCTTAAGGCTAGCAGACACGCAGTATTTT.

The J gene is TRBJ2-7, the V gene TRBV5-1, with no clear D. Between the trimmed V and J ends, which lost 5 bases and 5 bases, there was a span of 17 bases. This CDR3 is built from 14 residues. Germline V gene lookup returns CDR1 SGHRS and CDR2 YFSETQ. CDR3 sequence reads: CASRRASLDDEQYF. CDR3 in DNA: TGCGCCAGCAGACGAGCATCCCTAGACGACGAGCAGTACTTC.

This sequence joins TRBV11-1 and TRBJ2-7; 9 nucleotides align to TRBD2. V gave up 7 bases and J gave up 3 bases; unmatched junction bases: 10. Germline CDR1 is SGHAT and CDR2 is FQDESV (reference sequence). The CDR3 spans 15 residues. DNA for the CDR3: TGTGCCAGCACCGACGCGGGTAGCGGGGGCTACGAGCAGTACTTC. As protein: CASTDAGSGGYEQYF.

This chain uses TRBV9 with TRBJ1-1; D is perhaps TRBD1 (5 bases). The V gene's germline CDR1 is SGDLS and CDR2 YYNGEE. Trimming pared 2 bases from V and 4 bases from J, leaving 12 bases between. This CDR3 comprises 14 residues. CDR3 amino acids: CASSVGTGGTEAFF. CDR3 nucleotides: TGTGCCAGCAGCGTTGGGACCGGGGGCACTGAAGCTTTCTTT.

The chain combines TRBV12-3 or TRBV12-4 with TRBJ1-3; TRBD1 matches at 9 bases. This CDR3 comprises 13 residues. Unmatched junction bases numbered 2, after V lost 7 bases and J lost 4 bases. The CDR3 protein is CASKGTGGNTIYF. CDR3 coding DNA: TGTGCCAGCAAAGGGACAGGGGGAAACACCATATATTTT.

The chain's CDR3 is CASSLGLRGILQETQYF. CDR3 DNA: TGTGCCAGCAGCTTAGGGTTGCGCGGGATCCTCCAAGAGACCCAGTACTTC. The rearrangement uses TRBV13 and TRBJ2-5; the D gene is possibly TRBD2 (6 bases). From germline, CDR1 is PRHDT and CDR2 FYEKMQ (reference sequence). The CDR3 is 17 amino acids. V lost 0 bases and J lost 1, with 15 bases in between.

This clone was seen a few times. The V and J genes are TRBV19 and TRBJ2-3, with TRBD2 matching over 9 bases. Germline CDR1 reads LNHDA; CDR2 reads SQIVND (reference sequence). Trimming at V came to 3 bases and at J to 2 bases, leaving 6 bases not matched to a gene. The CDR3 runs 16 residues. The CDR3 loop reads CASSMLAGGITDTQYF. CDR3 sequence (DNA): TGTGCCAGTAGTATGCTGGCGGGAGGGATCACAGATACGCAGTATTTT. The full variable domain, its missing parts supplied by reference TRBV19 and TRBJ2-3, is DGGITQSPKYLFRKEGQNVTLSCEQNLNHDAMYWYRQDPGQGLRLIYYSQIVNDFQKGDIAEGYSVSREKKESFPLTVTSAQKNPTAFYLCASSMLAGGITDTQYFGPGTRLTVL.

J is TRBJ2-7 and V is TRBV2; 9 bases align to TRBD1. J was trimmed by 9 bases and V by 5 bases; bases with no gene match: 11. Germline loops: CDR1 SNHLY, CDR2 FYNNEI. This CDR3 region has 14 residues. The CDR3 loop reads CASSPGTGSYRQYF. The CDR3 region has the DNA TGTGCCAGCAGTCCCGGGACAGGGTCTTACAGGCAGTACTTC.

The chain combines TRBV3-1 (or the pseudogene TRBV3-2) with TRBJ2-1; TRBD1 aligns across 11 bases. The CDR3 length is 15 residues. The germline gives CDR1 LGHDT, CDR2 YNNKEL (reference sequence). V shed 4 bases, J shed 9 bases, and the junction held 8 bases outside the gene matches. CDR3 nucleotides: TGTGCCAGCAGCCGGAAGGACAGGGGGCCGGCTGAGCAGTTCTTC. It codes for CASSRKDRGPAEQFF.